What follows are 15 T cell receptor beta chains derived from one specimen sequenced in a study of neurological immune-mediated disorders. Each CDR3 protein is one row after TCRdb ran MiXCR on the 5' RACE reads. The table shows some 50,000 distinct CDR3 sequences, with about 2% occurring only once. The source material was PBMCs. These receptors came from a woman in her 40s with multiple sclerosis.

This clonotype was counted at least ten times. This chain links TRBV7-9 with TRBJ1-1, with 7 nucleotides matching TRBD1. Germline trimming cut 5 bases from V and 6 bases from J; bases unmatched to any gene: 9. The CDR3 sequence is 14 residues long. CDR1 is SEHNR, CDR2 FQNEAQ, per germline (reference sequence). The CDR3 region is CASSSYRGNPEAFF. For the CDR3, the DNA is TGTGCCAGCAGCAGCTACAGGGGAAACCCTGAAGCTTTCTTT.

There are many counts of this clonotype. This chain uses TRBV14 with TRBJ1-1; D ambiguous. The germline CDR1 and CDR2 sequences are SGHDN and FVKESK. V gave up 4 bases and J gave up 3 bases, with 6 bases separating them. The CDR3 has 12 amino acids. CDR3 protein: CASSRRDTEAFF. The CDR3, as DNA: TGTGCCAGCAGCCGAAGGGACACTGAAGCTTTCTTT.

This clonotype was detected ten times or more. This chain links TRBV5-1 with TRBJ1-2, with TRBD1 matching over 8 bases. The CDR3 totals 14 residues. Germline V gene sequence: CDR1 SGHRS, CDR2 YFSETQ. Trimming at V came to 5 bases and at J to 6 bases, leaving 9 bases not matched to a gene. CDR3 residues: CASRAGTGKDGYTF. CDR3 in DNA: TGCGCCAGCAGGGCCGGGACAGGAAAGGATGGCTACACCTTC.

This clonotype has ten or more counts. This chain joins TRBV20-1 and TRBJ2-1; D ambiguous. CDR3 size: 14 residues. Trimming stripped 0 bases from V and 8 bases from J, with 14 bases between. Germline V lookup: CDR1 DFQATT, CDR2 SNEGSKA (reference sequence). CDR3 in amino acids: CSARDFRSSDEQFF. CDR3 coding DNA: TGCAGTGCTAGAGATTTCCGGTCTAGTGATGAGCAGTTCTTC.

This clonotype was observed many times. The J gene is TRBJ1-2, the V gene TRBV20-1, with 8 bases that match TRBD1. V shed 2 bases, J shed 3 bases, and the junction held 2 bases outside the gene matches. CDR1 DFQATT and CDR2 SNEGSKA come from the germline V gene (reference sequence). The CDR3 has 13 amino acids. In DNA form, the CDR3 reads TGCAGTGCTAGAACACAGGGGGACTATGGCTACACCTTC. Protein: CSARTQGDYGYTF.

This clonotype was seen ten or more times. The gene calls are TRBV3-1 and TRBJ2-1; 10 bases map to TRBD2. The V gene end was trimmed by 1 base and the J gene end by 7 bases; junction bases not matched to a gene: 4. Germline-derived CDR1 and CDR2 are LGHDT and YNNKEL (reference sequence). CDR3 length: 15 residues. The CDR3 sequence is CASSQVISGGNEQFF. The CDR3 region has the DNA TGTGCCAGCAGCCAAGTAATTAGCGGGGGGAATGAGCAGTTCTTC.

This clonotype was seen ten or more times. V usage is TRBV10-3 and J usage is TRBJ1-1; no clear D. The germline V gene encodes CDR1 ENHRY and CDR2 SYGVKD. V was pared by 9 bases and J by 5 bases, with 13 bases between. The CDR3 is 12 amino acids. The CDR3 sequence: CAISSGRTEAFF. The CDR3 region has the DNA TGTGCCATTAGTAGTGGTAGGACTGAAGCTTTCTTT.

This clonotype has at least ten counts. The chain joins TRBV20-1 to TRBJ2-3, with a possible D match to TRBD2 (6 bases). The germline CDR1 and CDR2 sequences are DFQATT and SNEGSKA (reference sequence). The CDR3 contains 13 residues. Trimming shortened V by 5 bases and J by 4 bases, and 13 bases separated the two germline ends. CDR3 nucleotides: TGCAGTGCTGGCCCCGGCGGGGCAGATACGCAGTATTTT. This encodes CSAGPGGADTQYF.

This clonotype was found many times. V usage is TRBV27 and J usage is TRBJ1-1, with a possible D match to TRBD1 (5 bases). Germline values: CDR1 MNHEY, CDR2 SMNVEV (reference sequence). This CDR3 is 11 amino acids long. The CDR3 is CDQTANTEAFF. The CDR3 DNA reads TGTGACCAGACAGCAAACACTGAAGCTTTCTTT.

This clonotype was counted many times. The chain is built from TRBV7-2 and TRBJ2-3, with D tentatively TRBD1 (5 bases). CDR1 is SGHTA, CDR2 FQGNSA, per germline. Deletions cut 5 bases from V and 9 bases from J, with 18 bases between. The CDR3 sequence is 14 residues long. CDR3 residues: CASSPGHLPLTQYF. In DNA form, the CDR3 reads TGTGCCAGCAGCCCCGGACATCTGCCATTGACGCAGTATTTT.

The table lists this clonotype with a few counts. CDR3 in amino acids: CASSLGRLNANTGELFF. CDR3 bases: TGTGCCAGCTCACTCGGGCGGTTAAACGCGAACACCGGGGAGCTGTTTTTT. V gene TRBV18 combines with J gene TRBJ2-2, with D uncertain. The CDR3 spans 17 residues. V lost 4 bases to trimming and J lost 0 bases, with 15 bases between them. Looked up from germline, CDR1 is KGHSH and CDR2 is LQKENI.

This clonotype was picked up many times. V usage is TRBV6-5 and J usage is TRBJ2-7; 9 nucleotides line up with TRBD1. The germline CDR1 and CDR2 sequences are MNHEY and SVGAGI. There are 15 residues in the CDR3. Trimming removed 0 bases from V and 4 bases from J; junction bases left unmatched: 4. The CDR3 nucleotides read TGTGCCAGCAGTTACTCCGGGACAGGGACTTACGAGCAGTACTTC. Its translation is CASSYSGTGTYEQYF.

This clonotype occurred many times. This rearrangement joins TRBV11-2 to TRBJ2-7, with 7 bases matching TRBD2. CDR1 and CDR2 (germline): SGHAT, FQNNGV. V dropped 5 bases and J dropped 6; count of bases not matched to a gene: 13. The CDR3 is 15 residues long. The CDR3 nucleotides are TGTGCCAGCAGCCCCTTCACCGGCGGGGGTTCCGAGCAGTACTTC. Protein product: CASSPFTGGGSEQYF.

This clonotype was picked up many times. The chain combines TRBV20-1 with TRBJ2-7; 7 nucleotides agree with TRBD1. The trim removed 0 bases at V and 3 bases at J, leaving 8 bases unmatched. This CDR3 is 15 amino acids long. Germline assignment: CDR1 DFQATT and CDR2 SNEGSKA (reference sequence). Here the CDR3 DNA reads TGCAGTGCTAGAGACCCAGGGGGTACTGGCTACGAGCAGTACTTC. Residues: CSARDPGGTGYEQYF.

At least ten counts were recorded for this clonotype. This chain joins TRBV20-1 and TRBJ2-7; a weak D match, TRBD2 (5 bases). Germline assignment: CDR1 DFQATT and CDR2 SNEGSKA (reference sequence). CDR3 size: 13 residues. Trimming pared 5 bases from V and 4 bases from J, leaving 15 bases between. The chain's CDR3 is CSAFAGTTYEQYF. The CDR3 DNA reads TGCAGTGCTTTCGCGGGCACGACGTACGAGCAGTACTTC.